This TCR beta chain was captured by sequencing in a study of shared clonotypes between healthy human individuals. Across the whole study: Each donor had three CD4 naive, three CD4 memory, two CD8 naive and one CD8 memory plate.

The V and J ends lost 0 bases and 0 bases respectively, with 6 bases between them. From germline, CDR1 is SGHRS and CDR2 YFSETQ. The CDR3 covers 14 residues. Regarding the study as a whole: It was only blood that was sampled, and tissue repertoires likely differ. Having only a few donors restricted how much genetic and exposure-history diversity was captured.

Sequenced by immunoSEQ multiplex PCR; TCRdb stores in-frame clones only, minus some. The table lists more than 850,000 clones, about four fifths of them singletons, with roughly 0.56% in the top ten. About this clone: Its antigen is not identified. Additional DNA sequences in this sample encode the identical CDR3.

Material: memory CD4+ T cells from PBMCs. Subset noted: CD45RA-negative fraction. The chain carries TRBV5-1 and TRBJ1-1; no clear D. The receptor comes from a young man in good health. Some clones in this sample may be carry-over from other donors' samples. For the CDR3, the DNA is TGCGCCAGCAGCTTGGGATCAATGAACACTGAAGCTTTCTTT. It codes for CASSLGSMNTEAFF.